The T cell receptor (beta chain) described here comes from a study of blood T cell repertoires in COVID-19. About the study: COVID-19 samples from acute and convalescent phases originated in the United States, Italy and Spain.

Germline CDR1 reads SGHRS; CDR2 reads YFSETQ. CDR3 size: 14 residues. Trimming removed 4 bases from V and 7 bases from J, with 17 bases in between. Only in-frame clones appear in the TCRdb table, and some are missing; sequencing was by immunoSEQ multiplex PCR. This table has tens of thousands of clones, around 81% appearing once. The TCR comes from a man between 65 and 85 years old with acute or convalescent COVID-19. The sequenced sample was peripheral blood. V gene TRBV5-1 combines with J gene TRBJ2-5; tentatively, D is TRBD1 (6 bases). In nucleotides, the CDR3 is TGCGCCAGCAGCGAGGACAGCGCCCCAGGGACCCAGTACTTC. Its translation: CASSEDSAPGTQYF.